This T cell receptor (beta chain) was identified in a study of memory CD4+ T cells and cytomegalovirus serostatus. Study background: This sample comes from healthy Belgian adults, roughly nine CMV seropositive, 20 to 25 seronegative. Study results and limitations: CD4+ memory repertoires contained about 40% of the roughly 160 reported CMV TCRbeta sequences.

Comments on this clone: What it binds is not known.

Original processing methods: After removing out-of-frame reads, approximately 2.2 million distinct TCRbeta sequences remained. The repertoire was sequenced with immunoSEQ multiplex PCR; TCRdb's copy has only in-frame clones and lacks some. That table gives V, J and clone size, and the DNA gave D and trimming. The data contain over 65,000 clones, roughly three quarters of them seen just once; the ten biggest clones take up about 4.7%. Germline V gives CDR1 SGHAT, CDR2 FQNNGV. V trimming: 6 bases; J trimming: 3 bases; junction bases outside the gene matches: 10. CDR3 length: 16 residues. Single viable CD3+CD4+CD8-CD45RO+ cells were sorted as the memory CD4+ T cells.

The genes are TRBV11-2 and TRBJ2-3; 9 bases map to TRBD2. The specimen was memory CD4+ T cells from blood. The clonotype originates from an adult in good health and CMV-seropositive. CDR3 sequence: CASRPRASGATDTQYF. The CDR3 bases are TGTGCCAGCAGACCAAGAGCTAGCGGGGCTACAGATACGCAGTATTTT. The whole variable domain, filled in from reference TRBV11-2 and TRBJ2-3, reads EAGVAQSPRYKIIEKRQSVAFWCNPISGHATLYWYQQILGQGPKLLIQFQNNGVVDDSQLPKDRFSAERLKGVDSTLKIQPAKLEDSAVYLCASRPRASGATDTQYFGPGTRLTVL.